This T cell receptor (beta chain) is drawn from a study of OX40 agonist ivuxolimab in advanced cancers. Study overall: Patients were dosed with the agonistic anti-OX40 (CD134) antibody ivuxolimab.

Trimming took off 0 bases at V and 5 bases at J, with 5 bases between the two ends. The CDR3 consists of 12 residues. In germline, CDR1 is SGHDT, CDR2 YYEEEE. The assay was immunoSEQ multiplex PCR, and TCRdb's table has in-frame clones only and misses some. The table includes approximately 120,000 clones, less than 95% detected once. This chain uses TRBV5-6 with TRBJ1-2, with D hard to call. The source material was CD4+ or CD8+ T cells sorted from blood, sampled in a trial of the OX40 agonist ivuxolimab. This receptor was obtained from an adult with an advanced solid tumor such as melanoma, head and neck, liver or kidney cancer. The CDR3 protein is CASSLARYGYTF. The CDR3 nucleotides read TGTGCCAGCAGCTTGGCACGTTATGGCTACACCTTC.